These T cell receptor beta chains were read from a single sample in a study of T cell changes during pregnancy in multiple sclerosis. Some clones are missing from TCRdb's copy, which holds only in-frame ones; the method was immunoSEQ multiplex PCR. In the table there are 58,000 or so clones, approximately 86% of which are singletons. The sequenced sample was CD4+ T cells from peripheral blood mononuclear cells, obtained in the third trimester of pregnancy. These receptor sequences come from a female donor with multiple sclerosis, enrolled in a pregnancy study. CDR3s include the opening cysteine and the closing phenylalanine or tryptophan. A D gene is named only where the DNA matches it firmly. Rows give clone size only sometimes, using once, few, many, or a class for an expanded clone.

TRBV9,TRBJ2-7,NA,NA,CASSDADGWSYEQYF,TGTGCCAGCAGCGACGCTGACGGGTGGTCCTACGAGCAGTACTTC
TRBV5-1,TRBJ2-7,NA,NA,CASSLIKSGLSDEQYF,TGCGCCAGCAGCTTAATTAAGAGCGGGTTGTCCGACGAGCAGTACTTC
TRBV7-9,TRBJ1-5,TRBD1,few,CASSDTGEQPQHF,TGTGCCAGCAGCGACACAGGGGAGCAGCCCCAGCATTTT
TRBV6-5,TRBJ2-3,NA,once,CASTGSANTQYF,TGTGCCAGTACAGGGTCCGCTAATACGCAGTATTTT
TRBV19,TRBJ2-1,NA,NA,CASRGGSSYNEQFF,TGTGCCAGTAGGGGGGGAAGCTCCTACAATGAGCAGTTCTTC
TRBV6-5,TRBJ2-7,TRBD1,NA,CASSYGTGGFEQYF,TGTGCCAGCAGTTACGGGACAGGGGGCTTCGAGCAGTACTTC
TRBV6-6,TRBJ1-1,NA,NA,CASFTPPGWDTEAFF,TGTGCCAGCTTCACCCCGCCAGGTTGGGACACTGAAGCTTTCTTT
TRBV6-5,TRBJ2-7,TRBD2,once,CASSYSGLAGYEQYF,TGTGCCAGCAGTTACTCAGGACTAGCGGGATACGAGCAGTACTTC
TRBV7-3,TRBJ2-1,NA,NA,CASSLNNEQFF,TGTGCCAGCAGCCTTAACAATGAGCAGTTCTTC
TRBV19,TRBJ2-2,NA,NA,CASSPGETRTNTWELFF,TGTGCCAGTAGTCCGGGGGAGACAAGGACCAACACCTGGGAGCTGTTTTTT
TRBV7-2,TRBJ2-1,NA,once,CASSLVQRVDEQFF,TGTGCCAGCAGCTTAGTTCAGCGGGTTGATGAGCAGTTCTTC
TRBV7-2,TRBJ2-3,NA,once,CASSLGLTGDTQYF,TGTGCCAGCAGCTTAGGCCTGACGGGGGATACGCAGTATTTT
TRBV5-8,TRBJ1-1,TRBD1,NA,CASSWQTGGQGLAFF,TGTGCCAGCAGCTGGCAGACAGGGGGCCAGGGCCTGGCTTTCTTT
TRBV19,TRBJ1-5,TRBD1,NA,CASSVDTGGVAPQHF,TGTGCCAGTAGTGTTGATACAGGGGGGGTGGCGCCCCAGCATTTT
TRBV27,TRBJ2-7,TRBD2,once,CASSPGLTYEQYF,TGTGCCAGCAGTCCGGGACTAACCTACGAGCAGTACTTC
TRBV7-6,TRBJ1-1,NA,NA,CASSLDRVGTEAFF,TGTGCCAGCAGCTTAGACAGGGTGGGCACTGAAGCTTTCTTT
TRBV7-2,TRBJ2-5,NA,once,CASSLAGETQYF,TGTGCCAGCAGCTTAGCCGGAGAGACCCAGTACTTC
TRBV19,TRBJ1-1,NA,NA,CASSIRGRRGRTEAFF,TGTGCCAGTAGTATTAGGGGTAGGAGGGGAAGAACTGAAGCTTTCTTT
TRBV19,TRBJ2-2,NA,once,CASSIAGVNTGELFF,TGTGCCAGTAGTATAGCGGGGGTGAACACCGGGGAGCTGTTTTTT
TRBV7-2,TRBJ1-2,NA,NA,CASSPRLGAGGYTF,TGTGCCAGCAGCCCCCGGTTAGGGGCAGGCGGCTACACCTTC
TRBV6-5,TRBJ1-1,NA,NA,CASSYLGFGTEAFF,TGTGCCAGCAGTTACCTGGGCTTTGGCACTGAAGCTTTCTTT
TRBV5-1,TRBJ2-2,TRBD2,NA,CASSPAGGSNTGELFF,TGCGCCAGCAGCCCGGCGGGGGGCTCGAACACCGGGGAGCTGTTTTTT
TRBV4-2,TRBJ1-2,TRBD1,NA,CASSQGSGQGGLYYGYTF,TGTGCCAGCAGCCAAGGTTCAGGACAGGGAGGGCTATACTATGGCTACACCTTC
TRBV9,TRBJ1-1,NA,NA,CASSGHPNTEAFF,TGTGCCAGCAGCGGACACCCGAACACTGAAGCTTTCTTT
TRBV19,TRBJ2-1,TRBD1,NA,CASSIRTGGNEQFF,TGTGCCAGTAGTATACGGACAGGGGGCAATGAGCAGTTCTTC
TRBV7-2,TRBJ1-2,NA,NA,CASSFGANYGYTF,TGTGCCAGCAGCTTCGGAGCTAACTATGGCTACACCTTC
TRBV11-2,TRBJ1-2,NA,NA,CASSLERAGDGYTF,TGTGCCAGCAGCTTAGAGCGGGCGGGAGATGGCTACACCTTC
TRBV7-8,TRBJ2-3,TRBD2,NA,CASRGTSGTDTQYF,TGTGCCAGCAGAGGGACTAGCGGCACAGATACGCAGTATTTT
TRBV2,TRBJ2-4,NA,NA,CASRDRNRVDPKNIQYF,TGTGCCAGCAGAGACAGAAACAGGGTTGACCCCAAAAACATTCAGTACTTC
TRBV28,TRBJ2-7,NA,NA,CASSSIYEQYF,TGTGCCAGCAGTAGCATCTACGAGCAGTACTTC
TRBV7-2,TRBJ1-2,TRBD1,NA,CASSPETGINYGYTF,TGTGCCAGCAGCCCCGAGACAGGGATAAACTATGGCTACACCTTC
TRBV18,TRBJ2-1,TRBD2,NA,CASSLTSGYNPRYEQFF,TGTGCCAGCTCCCTGACTAGCGGCTATAACCCACGGTATGAGCAGTTCTTC
TRBV18,TRBJ2-2,NA,NA,CASSLLRDTGELFF,TGTGCCAGCTCACTCCTACGGGACACCGGGGAGCTGTTTTTT
TRBV18,TRBJ2-2,NA,NA,CASSPPVQVDTGELFF,TGTGCCAGCTCACCACCGGTCCAGGTGGACACCGGGGAGCTGTTTTTT
TRBV7-9,TRBJ1-1,TRBD1,NA,CASSWGTVNTEAFF,TGTGCCAGCAGCTGGGGGACAGTGAACACTGAAGCTTTCTTT
TRBV6-5,TRBJ2-1,TRBD2,once,CASRKLAGAPQQFF,TGTGCCAGCAGGAAACTAGCGGGGGCACCCCAGCAGTTCTTC
TRBV5-8,TRBJ2-3,NA,NA,CASSLESGDTQYF,TGTGCCAGCAGCTTGGAGTCCGGGGATACGCAGTATTTT
TRBV6-5,TRBJ1-2,NA,NA,CASSSQSYGYTF,TGTGCCAGCAGTTCTCAGTCCTATGGCTACACCTTC
TRBV11-3,TRBJ1-1,NA,NA,CASSLVPSATEAFF,TGTGCCAGCAGCTTAGTACCTAGTGCTACTGAAGCTTTCTTT
TRBV7-3,TRBJ1-1,NA,once,CASSLTGGKGPLNTEAFF,TGTGCCAGCAGCTTAACGGGGGGAAAGGGACCGCTGAACACTGAAGCTTTCTTT
TRBV6-6,TRBJ1-2,NA,few,CAGSGGAGYTF,TGTGCCGGGAGCGGGGGGGCTGGCTACACCTTC
TRBV5-1,TRBJ2-5,NA,NA,CASSLGATQGQETQYF,TGCGCCAGCAGCTTGGGAGCGACCCAGGGGCAAGAGACCCAGTACTTC
TRBV6-6,TRBJ2-5,NA,NA,CASSYGGKGDETQYF,TGTGCCAGCAGTTACGGCGGGAAGGGCGATGAGACCCAGTACTTC
TRBV6-1,TRBJ2-1,NA,NA,CASSARTESSYNEQFF,TGTGCCAGCAGTGCCCGGACTGAGAGCTCCTACAATGAGCAGTTCTTC
TRBV30,TRBJ2-2,NA,NA,CAWSAAGELFF,TGTGCCTGGAGTGCGGCCGGGGAGCTGTTTTTT
TRBV27,TRBJ1-6,TRBD1,once,CASSLRGTDNSPLHF,TGTGCCAGCAGTTTACGGGGGACAGACAATTCACCCCTCCACTTT
TRBV28,TRBJ2-2,NA,NA,CASISSEAGELFF,TGTGCCAGCATCTCGTCGGAGGCCGGGGAGCTGTTTTTT
TRBV7-9,TRBJ1-1,NA,few,CASSLVRVGNTEAFF,TGTGCCAGCAGCTTAGTGAGGGTGGGGAACACTGAAGCTTTCTTT
TRBV7-9,TRBJ2-1,TRBD2,NA,CASSLTSGSRNEQFF,TGTGCCAGCAGCTTAACTAGCGGGAGTAGGAATGAGCAGTTCTTC
TRBV6-1,TRBJ1-1,NA,NA,CASSEYKRAFF,TGTGCCAGCAGTGAGTACAAGAGGGCTTTCTTT
TRBV4-2,TRBJ1-3,TRBD1,NA,CASSQETGEVGNTIYF,TGTGCCAGCAGCCAAGAGACAGGGGAGGTCGGAAACACCATATATTTT
TRBV7-9,TRBJ2-7,NA,NA,CASSLGGWGPTNF,TGTGCCAGCAGCTTAGGAGGTTGGGGGCCGACGAACTTC
TRBV19,TRBJ2-7,TRBD1,NA,CASSIPGQGYEQYF,TGTGCCAGTAGTATTCCGGGACAGGGCTACGAGCAGTACTTC
TRBV4-3,TRBJ2-3,NA,NA,CASSPRTGDTQYF,TGCGCCAGCAGCCCGAGGACGGGGGATACGCAGTATTTT
TRBV5-1,TRBJ2-1,NA,NA,CASSLVREQFF,TGCGCCAGCAGCTTGGTGCGAGAGCAGTTCTTC
TRBV9,TRBJ2-3,NA,NA,CASSVRAEGDTQYF,TGTGCCAGCAGCGTAAGGGCAGAGGGAGATACGCAGTATTTT
TRBV5-1,TRBJ1-1,NA,NA,CASSLQGMNTEAFF,TGCGCCAGCAGCCTACAGGGCATGAACACTGAAGCTTTCTTT
TRBV10-3,TRBJ1-5,TRBD1,once,CATRDRVQSNQPQHF,TGTGCCACGCGGGACAGGGTCCAAAGCAATCAGCCCCAGCATTTT
TRBV7-9,TRBJ1-4,NA,NA,CASSPNSAGGNEKLFF,TGTGCCAGCAGCCCAAACTCAGCGGGGGGGAATGAAAAACTGTTTTTT
TRBV18,TRBJ2-5,TRBD2,NA,CASSWQSGSGETQYF,TGTGCCAGCTCATGGCAGAGCGGGAGTGGGGAGACCCAGTACTTC